The rows below give T cell receptor beta chains drawn from one sample of a study of cytomegalovirus exposure and HLA in healthy donors. Assay used: immunoSEQ multiplex PCR; TCRdb lists only in-frame clones, some missing. The data hold 75,000 to 100,000 clones, with roughly four fifths observed a single time. The sequencing sample was made of PBMCs. The receptors come from a man aged 30 to 45 in good health and CMV-seronegative. The CDR3 runs from the conserved cysteine through the conserved F or W. Each record gives: J gene, D gene, V gene, clone size, CDR3 DNA, CDR3 protein. D genes are given only for firm matches. Expanded clones get a size class; other rows say once, few or many, or leave the size out.

j_gene: TRBJ1-6
d_gene: .
v_gene: TRBV7-9
abundance: few
CDR3nt: TGTGCCAGCAGCACTCCGGGACAAACAAATTCACCCCTCCACTTT
CDR3aa: CASSTPGQTNSPLHF

j_gene: TRBJ1-1
d_gene: .
v_gene: TRBV5-1
abundance: .
CDR3nt: TGCGCCAGCAGCTTGAGGTCCGGAGGGGATGAAGCTTTCTTT
CDR3aa: CASSLRSGGDEAFF

j_gene: TRBJ1-1
d_gene: TRBD1
v_gene: TRBV7-9
abundance: .
CDR3nt: TGTGCCAGCAGCCACGGACAGGGAGGTGAAGTTTTCTTT
CDR3aa: CASSHGQGGEVFF

j_gene: TRBJ1-1
d_gene: .
v_gene: TRBV6-6
abundance: .
CDR3nt: TGTGCCAGCAGACCCGCGTTCAAGACTGAAGCTTTCTTT
CDR3aa: CASRPAFKTEAFF

j_gene: TRBJ1-1
d_gene: TRBD1
v_gene: TRBV5-1
abundance: few
CDR3nt: TGCGCCAGCAGCTTAACAGGGGGCTCAAGGGAGGCTTTCTTT
CDR3aa: CASSLTGGSREAFF

j_gene: TRBJ2-2
d_gene: .
v_gene: TRBV11-2
abundance: .
CDR3nt: TGTGCCAGCAGGTTAACAACCGGGGAGCTGTTTTTT
CDR3aa: CASRLTTGELFF

j_gene: TRBJ1-6
d_gene: .
v_gene: TRBV7-2
abundance: .
CDR3nt: TGTGCCAGCAGCTTTAGAGGGAGCTCCTATAATTCACCCCTCCACTTT
CDR3aa: CASSFRGSSYNSPLHF

j_gene: TRBJ2-1
d_gene: .
v_gene: TRBV10-1
abundance: .
CDR3nt: TGCGCCAGCAGTGTCTCGGGGTACAATGAGCAGTTCTTC
CDR3aa: CASSVSGYNEQFF

j_gene: TRBJ1-2
d_gene: TRBD1
v_gene: TRBV7-9
abundance: .
CDR3nt: TGTTCCAGCAGCGACAGGGGGTACGGCTACACCTTC
CDR3aa: CSSSDRGYGYTF

j_gene: TRBJ2-2
d_gene: .
v_gene: TRBV7-6
abundance: .
CDR3nt: TGTGCCAGCAGATCCGGGGCCGGGGAGCTGTTTTTT
CDR3aa: CASRSGAGELFF

j_gene: TRBJ2-3
d_gene: TRBD2
v_gene: TRBV2
abundance: .
CDR3nt: TGTGCCAGCGAAGCTAGCGGGGGTACAGATACGCAGTATTTT
CDR3aa: CASEASGGTDTQYF

j_gene: TRBJ1-5
d_gene: .
v_gene: TRBV9
abundance: .
CDR3nt: TGTGCCAGCAGCGTAGACGGGGGGCTCAATCAGCCCCAGCATTTT
CDR3aa: CASSVDGGLNQPQHF

j_gene: TRBJ1-1
d_gene: .
v_gene: TRBV5-6
abundance: .
CDR3nt: TGTGCCAGCAGTACTCTGAGGGTTGAGAACACTGAAGCTTTCTTT
CDR3aa: CASSTLRVENTEAFF

j_gene: TRBJ1-5
d_gene: .
v_gene: TRBV21-1
abundance: .
CDR3nt: TGTGCCAGCAGCACGCGGACAGCTATCGATAGCAATCAGCCCCAGCATTTT
CDR3aa: CASSTRTAIDSNQPQHF

j_gene: TRBJ2-3
d_gene: .
v_gene: TRBV5-4
abundance: once
CDR3nt: TGTGCCAGCAGCTTGGGAGCTAGCACAGATACGCAGTATTTT
CDR3aa: CASSLGASTDTQYF

j_gene: TRBJ1-6
d_gene: TRBD1
v_gene: TRBV11-2
abundance: .
CDR3nt: TGTGCCAGCAGCTTTACAGGGGACGGTTCACCCCTCCACTTT
CDR3aa: CASSFTGDGSPLHF

j_gene: TRBJ2-5
d_gene: TRBD2
v_gene: TRBV5-8
abundance: once
CDR3nt: TGTGCCAGCATCAAAACCCTTGGACTAGAAGAGACCCAGTACTTC
CDR3aa: CASIKTLGLEETQYF